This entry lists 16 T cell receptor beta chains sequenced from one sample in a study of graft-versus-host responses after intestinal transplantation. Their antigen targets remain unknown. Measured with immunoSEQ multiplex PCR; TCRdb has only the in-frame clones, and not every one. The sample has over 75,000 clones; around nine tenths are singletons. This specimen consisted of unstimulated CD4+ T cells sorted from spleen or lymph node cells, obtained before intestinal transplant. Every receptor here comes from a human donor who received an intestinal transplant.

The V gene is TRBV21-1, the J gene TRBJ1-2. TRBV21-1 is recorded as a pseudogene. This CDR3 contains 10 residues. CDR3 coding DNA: TGTGCCAGCAGCATCGATGGCTACACCTTC. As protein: CASSIDGYTF.

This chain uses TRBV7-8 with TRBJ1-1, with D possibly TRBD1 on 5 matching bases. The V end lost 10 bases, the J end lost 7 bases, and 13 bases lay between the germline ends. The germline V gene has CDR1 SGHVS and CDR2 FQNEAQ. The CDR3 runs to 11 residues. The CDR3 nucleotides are TGTGCCATCGAAAGGGGCGGTGAAGCTTTCTTT. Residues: CAIERGGEAFF.

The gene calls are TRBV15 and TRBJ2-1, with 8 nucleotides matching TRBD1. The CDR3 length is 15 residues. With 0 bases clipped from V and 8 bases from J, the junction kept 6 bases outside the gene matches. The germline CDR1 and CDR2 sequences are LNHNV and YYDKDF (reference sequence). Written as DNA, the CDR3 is TGTGCCACCAGCAGAGATGGACAGGGAATGGATGAGCAGTTCTTC. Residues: CATSRDGQGMDEQFF.

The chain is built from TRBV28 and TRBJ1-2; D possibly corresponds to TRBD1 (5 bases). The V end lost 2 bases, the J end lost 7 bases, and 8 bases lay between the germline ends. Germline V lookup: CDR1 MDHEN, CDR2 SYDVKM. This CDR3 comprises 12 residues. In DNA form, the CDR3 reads TGTGCCAGCAGTTTAATCGACAGTGGCTACACCTTC. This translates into CASSLIDSGYTF.

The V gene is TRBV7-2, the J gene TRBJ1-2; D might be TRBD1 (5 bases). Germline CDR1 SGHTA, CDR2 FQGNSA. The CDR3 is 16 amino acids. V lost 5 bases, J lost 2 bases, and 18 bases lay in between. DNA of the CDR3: TGTGCCAGCAGCCCCGACGGGGGTAGGAGGAACTATGGCTACACCTTC. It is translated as CASSPDGGRRNYGYTF.

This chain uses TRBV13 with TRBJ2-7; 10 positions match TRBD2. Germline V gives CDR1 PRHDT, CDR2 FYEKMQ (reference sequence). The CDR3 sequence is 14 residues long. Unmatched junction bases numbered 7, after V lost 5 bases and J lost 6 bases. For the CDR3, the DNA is TGTGCCAGCAGCCCAAGGGGGACTAGCGTCGAGCAGTACTTC. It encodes CASSPRGTSVEQYF.

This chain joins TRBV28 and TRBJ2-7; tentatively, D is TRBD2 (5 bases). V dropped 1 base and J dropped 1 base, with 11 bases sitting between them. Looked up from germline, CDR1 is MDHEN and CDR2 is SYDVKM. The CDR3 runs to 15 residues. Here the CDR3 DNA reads TGTGCCAGCAGTTTATACTTAGGAGGTTCCTACGAGCAGTACTTC. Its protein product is CASSLYLGGSYEQYF.

CDR3 loop: CASPPGLATGELFF. The CDR3 bases are TGTGCCAGCCCCCCGGGACTAGCGACCGGGGAGCTGTTTTTT. The rearrangement uses TRBV2 and TRBJ2-2, with 10 bases aligning to TRBD2. V dropped 8 bases and J dropped 5; count of bases not matched to a gene: 5. Per the germline V gene, CDR1 is SNHLY and CDR2 is FYNNEI. CDR3 length: 14 amino acids.

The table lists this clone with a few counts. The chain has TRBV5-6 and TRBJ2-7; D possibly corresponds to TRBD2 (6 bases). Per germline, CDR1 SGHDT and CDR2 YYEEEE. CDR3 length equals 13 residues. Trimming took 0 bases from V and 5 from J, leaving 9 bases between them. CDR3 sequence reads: CASSLGRGDEQYF. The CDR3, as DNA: TGTGCCAGCAGCTTGGGGAGGGGAGACGAGCAGTACTTC.

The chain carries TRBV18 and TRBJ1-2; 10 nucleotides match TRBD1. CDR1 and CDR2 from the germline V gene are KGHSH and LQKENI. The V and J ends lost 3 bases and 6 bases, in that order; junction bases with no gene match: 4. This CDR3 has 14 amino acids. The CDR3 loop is CASSPSTGGHGYTF. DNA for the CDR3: TGTGCCAGCTCACCCTCGACAGGGGGCCATGGCTACACCTTC.

The CDR3 region has the DNA TGTGCCAGCAGCTTGGGCGGGAGGGCCAACAATGAGCAGTTCTTC. This codes for CASSLGGRANNEQFF. The chain has TRBV5-6 and TRBJ2-1; 9 nucleotides align to TRBD2. The CDR3 sequence is 15 residues long. Germline trimming cut 0 bases from V and 5 bases from J; bases unmatched to any gene: 3. CDR1 is SGHDT, CDR2 YYEEEE, per germline.

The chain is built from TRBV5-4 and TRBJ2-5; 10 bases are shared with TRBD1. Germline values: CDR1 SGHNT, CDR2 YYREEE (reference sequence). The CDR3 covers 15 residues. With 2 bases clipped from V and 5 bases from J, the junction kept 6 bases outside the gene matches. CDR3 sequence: CASSFRTGGVETQYF. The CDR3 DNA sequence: TGTGCCAGCAGCTTCAGGACAGGGGGGGTGGAGACCCAGTACTTC.

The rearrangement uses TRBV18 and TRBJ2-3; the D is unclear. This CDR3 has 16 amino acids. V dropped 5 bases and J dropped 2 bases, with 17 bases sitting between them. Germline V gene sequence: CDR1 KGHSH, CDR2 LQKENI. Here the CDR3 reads CASSTAATSFTDTQYF. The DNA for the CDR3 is TGTGCCAGCTCAACCGCCGCGACTTCCTTCACAGATACGCAGTATTTT.

CDR3 region: CASSFGAVTDTQYF. The DNA for the CDR3 is TGTGCCAGCAGTTTCGGAGCTGTCACAGATACGCAGTATTTT. The chain joins TRBV27 to TRBJ2-3; D is unclear. The germline V gene has CDR1 MNHEY and CDR2 SMNVEV (reference sequence). V was clipped by 3 bases and J by 2 bases, with 9 bases between them. The CDR3 has 14 amino acids.

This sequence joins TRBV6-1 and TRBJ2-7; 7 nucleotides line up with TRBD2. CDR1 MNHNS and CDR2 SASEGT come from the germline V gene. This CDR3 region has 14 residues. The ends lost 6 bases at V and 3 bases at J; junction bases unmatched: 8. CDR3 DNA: TGTGCCAGCAGCCGCGGGGACTATTACTACGAGCAGTACTTC. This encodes CASSRGDYYYEQYF.

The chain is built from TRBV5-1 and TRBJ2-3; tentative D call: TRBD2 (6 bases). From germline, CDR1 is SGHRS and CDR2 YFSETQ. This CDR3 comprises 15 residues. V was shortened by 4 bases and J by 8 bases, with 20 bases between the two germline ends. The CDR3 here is CASSGAGTPAGTQYF. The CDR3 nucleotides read TGCGCCAGCAGCGGAGCCGGGACTCCTGCGGGTACGCAGTATTTT.